This T cell receptor (beta chain) was recovered during a study of CD8+CD57+ T cells in acquired aplastic anemia. Study details: Sorted CD4+ and CD8+ cell DNA averaged roughly 3.2 ug. Whole-study results and caveats: Both patients and controls carried the same twenty-nine CD8+ CDR3 sequences.

This clonotype was observed a few times. Its antigen is not identified. Sequencing was done on patients that had shown CD8+CD57+ cell expansion by flow cytometry. Each of the patients presented with severe acquired aplastic anemia. The study sampled blood from patients who had received no therapy. CDR3 and TCR beta VDJ profiling relied on a genomic DNA template. TCRdb re-called the reads with MiXCR, one entry per CDR3 protein. Of around 430,000 distinct CDR3 sequences in the sample, approximately 33% were seen once. Germline V gives CDR1 DFQATT, CDR2 SNEGSKA (reference sequence). Trimming took 4 bases from V and 3 from J, leaving 18 bases between them. The CDR3 runs 15 residues.

What was sequenced was sorted CD4+, CD8+, or CD8+CD57+ T cells (not recorded which) from PBMCs. The chain couples TRBV20-1 to TRBJ1-1; D is ambiguous. This clonotype was obtained from a human donor with aplastic anemia. CDR3 nucleotides: TGCAGTGCTACAGATTTATTCCCCGTGGACACTGAAGCTTTCTTT. Protein: CSATDLFPVDTEAFF.